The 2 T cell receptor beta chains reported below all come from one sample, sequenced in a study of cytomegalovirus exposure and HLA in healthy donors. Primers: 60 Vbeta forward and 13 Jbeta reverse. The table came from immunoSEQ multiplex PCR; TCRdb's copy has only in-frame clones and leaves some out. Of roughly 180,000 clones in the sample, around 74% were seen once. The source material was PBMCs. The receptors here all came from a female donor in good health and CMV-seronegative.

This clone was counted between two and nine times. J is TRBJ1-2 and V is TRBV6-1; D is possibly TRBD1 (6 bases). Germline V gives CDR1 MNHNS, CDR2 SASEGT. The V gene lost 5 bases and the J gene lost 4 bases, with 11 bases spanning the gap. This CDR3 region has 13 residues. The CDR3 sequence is CASSPQGPYGYTF. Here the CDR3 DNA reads TGTGCCAGCAGTCCCCAGGGGCCCTATGGCTACACCTTC.

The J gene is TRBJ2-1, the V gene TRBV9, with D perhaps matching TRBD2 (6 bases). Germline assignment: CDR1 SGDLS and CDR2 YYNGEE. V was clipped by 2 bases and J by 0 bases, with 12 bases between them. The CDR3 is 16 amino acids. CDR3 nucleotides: TGTGCCAGCAGCGTGGCGGGGCCCAACTCCTACAATGAGCAGTTCTTC. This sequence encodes CASSVAGPNSYNEQFF.